The present TCR beta chain was sequenced within a study of T cell repertoires in cytomegalovirus infection (dated by TCRdb to the late 2010s). Describing the broader study: Recently identified HLA-C-restricted CMV epitopes, whose presentation resists viral immunomodulation, were targeted by peptide stimulations together with well-studied HLA-B-restricted epitopes. Because public TCR beta signatures pointed to carriage of CMV infection together with the matching HLA type, the HLA type of each donor mattered for the analysis. Study-wide conclusions, independent of this receptor: The ex vivo response was dominated by HLA-C-restricted CMV-specific TCR beta clonotypes, and the single most frequent clonotype in two of eight donors was supplied by these HLA-C-restricted clonotypes. In both this cohort and an independent roughly 350-donor cohort, the cumulative frequency of public TCR beta family members distinguished carriers of CMV infection plus the relevant HLA type.

The sequencer was an Illumina HiSeq 1500. TCRdb reworked the public reads: Q25 trimming with fastp, MiXCR clone assembly, productive beta chains retained. A single entry per CDR3 protein holds the most common genes and DNA from its merged rows. The table for this sample lists 700,000 to 850,000 distinct CDR3 sequences; around a third of them were counted only once. The top ten clonotypes cover 9.5% to 15% of the sample. The germline V gene gives CDR1 as SGHVS and CDR2 as FNYEAQ. The V and J ends are trimmed by 10 bases and 2 bases, leaving 17 bases between them. From cysteine to phenylalanine, the CDR3 is 15 amino acids long. The entry retains the CDR3 DNA only, 45 bases that are in frame from base 1. As regards this clonotype: No cognate antigen has been identified for it. Nothing much larger sits one base from this clone, and base qualities are not available.

In light of the paper, this sample's treatment or condition label describes: in vitro stimulation with specific CMV peptide epitopes to enrich CMV-specific T cells. The V and J segments used are TRBV7-6 and TRBJ2-2; tentative D gene TRBD1, with 5 bases matching. The receptor was isolated from a human donor in good health (CMV status not recorded). Some clones in this sample may be carry-over from other donors' samples. Sequencing used cultured CD8+ T cells from PBMCs, obtained from culture after CMV antigen stimulation. The nucleotide sequence reads as follows: TGTGCCACCTTACCGACAGCGACTAACACCGGGGAGCTGTTTTTT. It is translated as CATLPTATNTGELFF. With the portions outside the CDR3 filled from the reference TRBV7-6 and TRBJ2-2 genes, the complete variable region becomes GAGVSQSPRYKVTKRGQDVALRCDPISGHVSLYWYRQALGQGPEFLTYFNYEAQQDKSGLPNDRFSAERPEGSISTLTIQRTEQRDSAMYRCATLPTATNTGELFFGEGSRLTVL.